This T cell receptor (beta chain) comes out of a study of blood T cells in healthy people across ages. The CDR3 loop spans 14 amino acids. CDR1 is MGHDK, CDR2 SYGVNS, per germline. V shed 6 bases and J shed 2 bases, with 14 bases lying between them. This clonotype was recorded a few times. Primers used in a second PCR of about 6 to 12 cycles were a sample-barcoded 5' primer and a J-beta primer mix. Each cDNA molecule carried a tag from a template-switch adaptor that contained 12 random nucleotides. TCRdb redid the calling of the 5' RACE reads with MiXCR, one entry per CDR3 protein. The profile shows over 1,200,000 distinct CDR3 sequences, around 55% of them singletons. Isolated PBMCs totaled at least 7 million in each sample.

The sequencing input was blood. This sequence joins TRBV25-1 and TRBJ2-7; D is ambiguous. The sequence derives from a young man in good health. The CDR3 DNA reads as TGTGCCAGCAGCCCCAGCCCCCAACCCTACGAGCAGTACTTC. Its protein is CASSPSPQPYEQYF.